This T cell receptor beta chain emerged from a study of T-cell reconstitution after alpha-beta-depleted transplantation in children. General study points: Newly generated T cells supplied most T-cell counts and diversity one year post-transplant.

A TCRbeta library incorporating unique molecular identifiers was prepared. TCRdb re-called the PCR reads through MiXCR, storing one row per CDR3 protein. The data contain about 400,000 distinct CDR3 sequences, about a sixth of them singletons. A remark on this clonotype: What it recognizes is unknown.

Germline CDR1 and CDR2: SGHVS and FNYEAQ. The V and J ends lost 4 bases and 6 bases respectively, with 13 bases between them. CDR3 size: 13 residues. The material was PBMCs, mostly from graft donor cells, obtained 360 days after TCRalphabeta/CD19-depleted stem cell transplant. The TCR was taken from a boy younger than two who had a stem cell transplant for Wiskott-Aldrich syndrome, so the T cells may come from the graft donor. The chain joins TRBV7-6 to TRBJ2-7; D gene uncertain. The CDR3 spells CASSSRPDTEQYF. The CDR3 DNA is TGTGCCAGCAGCTCCAGACCTGATACCGAGCAGTACTTC.